A single sample is the source of the 11 T cell receptor beta chains below, sequenced in a study of T cells in Graves' hyperthyroidism and ophthalmopathy. Template material for amplifying TCR beta CDR3 regions consisted of RNA transcripts. During a first-round RT-PCR of the TCR CDR3, the HTBI primer set was used. TCRdb redid the calling of the multiplex PCR reads with MiXCR, one entry per CDR3 protein. The sample lists about 640,000 distinct CDR3 sequences, 45% occurring once. The source material was peripheral blood or thyroid tissue (not recorded which). The receptors stem from an adult man with Graves' disease, either hyperthyroidism or ophthalmopathy (not recorded which).

The chain employs TRBV10-3 and TRBJ1-3; D might be TRBD1 (5 bases). Trimming took 10 bases from V and 0 from J, leaving 19 bases between them. The CDR3 is made up of 16 amino acids. The V gene's germline CDR1 is ENHRY and CDR2 SYGVKD. The CDR3 loop reads CASKVPSGRSGNTIYF. CDR3 in DNA: TGTGCCAGCAAGGTACCGTCGGGGCGCTCTGGAAACACCATATATTTT.

This clonotype occurred a few times. The chain has TRBV20-1 and TRBJ2-7, with D uncertain. The V gene's germline CDR1 is DFQATT and CDR2 SNEGSKA (reference sequence). Trimming shortened V by 0 bases and J by 2 bases, and 8 bases separated the two germline ends. The CDR3 loop spans 13 amino acids. DNA for the CDR3: TGCAGTGCTAGAGACTCACTTCCCTACGAGCAGTACTTC. This translates into CSARDSLPYEQYF.

The chain carries TRBV30 and TRBJ1-2; 8 bases fit TRBD1. V lost 6 bases, J lost 8 bases, and 5 bases stayed unmatched. The germline gives CDR1 GTSNPN, CDR2 SVGIG (reference sequence). The CDR3 totals 11 residues. CDR3 in DNA: TGTGCCTGTCCAGGGGGCTGGGGCTACACCTTC. As protein: CACPGGWGYTF.

This clonotype was seen repeatedly, ten times or more. The V gene is TRBV7-6, the J gene TRBJ1-2; the match to TRBD1 covers 8 bases. In germline, CDR1 is SGHVS, CDR2 FNYEAQ. The CDR3 is made up of 16 amino acids. V shed 4 bases and J 4 bases; nucleotides not matched to a gene: 11. The CDR3 sequence is CASSYGTGSGTYGYTF. DNA for the CDR3: TGTGCCAGCAGCTACGGGACAGGTTCGGGGACCTATGGCTACACCTTC.

This clonotype was counted a few times. This CDR3 is CASSQVVGDYNGYTF. CDR3 in DNA: TGTGCCAGCAGCCAAGTAGTCGGTGACTACAATGGCTACACCTTC. V and J are TRBV7-2 and TRBJ1-2; no definite D call. This CDR3 comprises 15 residues. Per the germline V gene, CDR1 is SGHTA and CDR2 is FQGNSA. Trimming cost V 5 bases and J 6 bases, with 19 bases left between them.

The gene calls are TRBV10-1 and TRBJ2-7; TRBD1 is a possible D gene (6 bases). Germline V gives CDR1 WNHNN, CDR2 SYGVQD (reference sequence). The CDR3 runs to 16 residues. Trimming removed 10 bases from V and 2 bases from J, with 24 bases in between. CDR3 DNA: TGCGCCACCTCCCGAGTACAGGGTGCGGGTGCCTACGAGCAGTACTTC. It specifies CATSRVQGAGAYEQYF.

A note on this clonotype: A much larger clone is a single base away; this may be a read error. The chain combines TRBV5-8 with TRBJ1-5; 9 bases agree with TRBD1. CDR1 and CDR2 (germline): SGHTS, YDEGEE. Unmatched junction bases numbered 6, after V lost 2 bases and J lost 0 bases. The CDR3 contains 17 residues. The CDR3 loop reads CASSFGTGRGSNQPQHF. CDR3 nucleotide sequence: TGTGCCAGCAGCTTCGGGACAGGGAGAGGTAGCAATCAGCCCCAGCATTTT.

The chain combines TRBV29-1 with TRBJ2-5, with TRBD1 identical over 9 bases. This CDR3 region has 11 residues. From germline, CDR1 is SQVTM and CDR2 ANQGSEA. CDR3 loop: CSGQGTATQYF. For the CDR3, the DNA is TGCAGTGGACAGGGGACGGCGACCCAGTACTTC.

In regard to this clonotype: Being one base from a much bigger clone, this may be a read error. The genes are TRBV29-1 and TRBJ1-2; D is perhaps TRBD1 (5 bases). Germline V CDR1 and CDR2: SQVTM, ANQGSEA. CDR3 length: 12 amino acids. Trimming took off 0 bases at V and 7 bases at J, with 9 bases between the two ends. In DNA form, the CDR3 reads TGCAGCGTTGAAGAAGGGGTTAGTGGCTACACCTTC. Its translation is CSVEEGVSGYTF.

V usage is TRBV7-2 and J usage is TRBJ1-5; D ambiguous. The CDR3 is 17 residues long. Per germline, CDR1 SGHTA and CDR2 FQGNSA. Trimming cost V 3 bases and J 0 bases, with 15 bases left between them. DNA of the CDR3: TGTGCCAGCAGCTTGGGATCGGGTGGAGTTAGCAATCAGCCCCAGCATTTT. Amino acids: CASSLGSGGVSNQPQHF.

The table lists this clonotype with a few counts. The chain carries TRBV6-6 and TRBJ1-5; perhaps TRBD1 as D (6 bases). Per germline, CDR1 MNHNY and CDR2 SVGAGI (reference sequence). The CDR3 length is 13 residues. V was shortened by 6 bases and J by 2 bases, with 8 bases between the two germline ends. CDR3 protein: CASRAGGNQPQHF. The CDR3 DNA reads as TGTGCCAGCAGGGCAGGGGGCAATCAGCCCCAGCATTTT.